The rows below give T cell receptor beta chains drawn from one sample of a study of radiation and T cells in renal cell carcinoma. The method was immunoSEQ multiplex PCR; TCRdb's version includes in-frame clones alone and lacks a portion of them. The table shows around 81,000 clones, with 70% to 90% occurring only once. Sequencing was performed on blood, taken from a patient whose treatment included radiotherapy and nephrectomy. These receptors originate from a man aged 50 or older with renal cell carcinoma. Both conserved end residues are part of each CDR3. Each record gives: D gene, clone size, J gene, V gene, CDR3 DNA, CDR3 protein. A D gene is named only where the DNA matches it firmly. A clone size is listed for some rows: how often the clone was seen (once, few, many), or a class if it is expanded.

. once TRBJ2-5 TRBV11-3 TGTGCCAGCAGCCCCGGGGGAGGAAACCAAGAGACCCAGTACTTC CASSPGGGNQETQYF
. . TRBJ2-5 TRBV27 TGTGCCAGCAGGGACCAGACCTGGGGCGGGGAGACCCAGTACTTC CASRDQTWGGETQYF
TRBD1 . TRBJ2-7 TRBV2 TGTGCCAGCAGTGAATCGCGAGCTTGGACAGGGCGAACCTACGAGCAGTACTTC CASSESRAWTGRTYEQYF
TRBD1 . TRBJ1-6 TRBV19 TGTGCCAGTAGTGAGGACGGTTGGGGGACAGAAAATTCACCCCTCCACTTT CASSEDGWGTENSPLHF
. . TRBJ2-2 TRBV6-5 TGTGCCAGCAGGCCCCGAAACACCGGGGAGCTGTTTTTT CASRPRNTGELFF
TRBD1 . TRBJ1-5 TRBV7-2 TGTGCCAGCAGCTTAGCGCAGGGGGTCGGCAATCAGCCCCAGCATTTT CASSLAQGVGNQPQHF
. once TRBJ2-1 TRBV18 TGTGCCAGCTCCCCGGGGAGTTACAATGAGCAGTTCTTC CASSPGSYNEQFF
TRBD1 . TRBJ1-5 TRBV29-1 TGCAGCGTTGCCGACAGGGCGAATCAGCCCCAGCATTTT CSVADRANQPQHF
. once TRBJ1-4 TRBV6-5 TGTGCCAGCAGTTATTCGGACGGTGATAATGAAAAACTGTTTTTT CASSYSDGDNEKLFF
TRBD1 few TRBJ1-1 TRBV13 TGTGCCAGCAGCTCCAGGGGGCTGACTGAAGCTTTCTTT CASSSRGLTEAFF
TRBD1 . TRBJ1-1 TRBV10-2 TGCGCCAGCGCCGGGACAGGGCAGGTCACTGAAGCTTTCTTT CASAGTGQVTEAFF
. few TRBJ2-3 TRBV29-1 TGCAGCGTTTCCCGTCTGGATTTT CSVSRLDF
. . TRBJ2-7 TRBV7-8 TGTGCCAGCAGCTTGGTTACCGGGAAGCCCTACGAGCAGTACTTC CASSLVTGKPYEQYF
. . TRBJ2-2 TRBV27 TGTGCCAGCAAGCCGAACACCGGGGAGCTGTTTTTT CASKPNTGELFF
. . TRBJ2-3 TRBV7-3 TGTGCCAGCAGCCCGTCGACAGTTCCGCAGTATTTT CASSPSTVPQYF
TRBD1 once TRBJ1-6 TRBV27 TGTGCCACCGGACAGGGGAACGATTCACCCCTCCACTTT CATGQGNDSPLHF
. few TRBJ1-1 TRBV6-5 TGTGCCAGCAGTTACGGCAGACTGAACACTGAAGCTTTCTTT CASSYGRLNTEAFF
TRBD1 . TRBJ1-5 TRBV6-6 TGTGCCAGCAGGCAGGACAGGGGGACTCAGCCCCAGCATTTT CASRQDRGTQPQHF
. . TRBJ1-6 TRBV21-1 TGTGCCAGCAGCAAAACAGTTAGAGAGGACCGAGAGTTTAATTCACCCCTCCACTTT CASSKTVREDREFNSPLHF
TRBD1 . TRBJ1-4 TRBV10-3 TGTGCCATCAGCCAACCCACGACAGGGGATGAAAAACTGTTTTTT CAISQPTTGDEKLFF
TRBD1 . TRBJ2-7 TRBV29-1 TGCAGCGTCCAACCCTTTTCCCCGGGACAGGGTCCCCCCTACGAGCAGTACTTC CSVQPFSPGQGPPYEQYF
TRBD2 . TRBJ2-3 TRBV7-9 TGTGCCAGCAGCTTATCCTTTAGCGGGATCCAGGCAGATACGCAGTATTTT CASSLSFSGIQADTQYF
. . TRBJ2-7 TRBV21-1 TGTGCCAGCCACAGGGATTTCTACGAGCAGTACTTC CASHRDFYEQYF
. . TRBJ1-2 TRBV30 TGTGCCTGGAGTGGGGGCGCGGGGGACGGCTACACCTTC CAWSGGAGDGYTF
. once TRBJ2-7 TRBV19 TGTGCCAGTAGTAAGGGGGACTACGAGCAGTACTTC CASSKGDYEQYF
. . TRBJ1-4 TRBV9 TGTGCCAGCAGCGTAGGGGTCTCGCCGTATGAAAAACTGTTTTTT CASSVGVSPYEKLFF
. once TRBJ2-3 TRBV30 TGTGCCTGGAGTTTGCGTAGAAGCACAGATACGCAGTATTTT CAWSLRRSTDTQYF
TRBD2 . TRBJ2-5 TRBV9 TGTGCCAGCAGCGTAGACAGCGGGAGAAGAGGAGAGACCCAGTACTTC CASSVDSGRRGETQYF